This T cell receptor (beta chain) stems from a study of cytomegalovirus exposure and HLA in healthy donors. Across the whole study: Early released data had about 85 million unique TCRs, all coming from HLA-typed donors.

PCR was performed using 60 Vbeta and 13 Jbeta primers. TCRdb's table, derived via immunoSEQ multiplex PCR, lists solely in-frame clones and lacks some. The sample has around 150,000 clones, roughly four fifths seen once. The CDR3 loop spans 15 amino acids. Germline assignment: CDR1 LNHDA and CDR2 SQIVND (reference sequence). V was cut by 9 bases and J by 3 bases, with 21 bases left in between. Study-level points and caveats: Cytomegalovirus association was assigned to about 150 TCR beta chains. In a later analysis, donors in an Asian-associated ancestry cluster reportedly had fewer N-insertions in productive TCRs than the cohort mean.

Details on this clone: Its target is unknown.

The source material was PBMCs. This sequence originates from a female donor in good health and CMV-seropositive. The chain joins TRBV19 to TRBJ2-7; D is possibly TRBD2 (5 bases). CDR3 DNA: TGTGCCAGCCGGGGAGCACACTATACGATCTACGAGCAGTACTTC. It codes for CASRGAHYTIYEQYF.